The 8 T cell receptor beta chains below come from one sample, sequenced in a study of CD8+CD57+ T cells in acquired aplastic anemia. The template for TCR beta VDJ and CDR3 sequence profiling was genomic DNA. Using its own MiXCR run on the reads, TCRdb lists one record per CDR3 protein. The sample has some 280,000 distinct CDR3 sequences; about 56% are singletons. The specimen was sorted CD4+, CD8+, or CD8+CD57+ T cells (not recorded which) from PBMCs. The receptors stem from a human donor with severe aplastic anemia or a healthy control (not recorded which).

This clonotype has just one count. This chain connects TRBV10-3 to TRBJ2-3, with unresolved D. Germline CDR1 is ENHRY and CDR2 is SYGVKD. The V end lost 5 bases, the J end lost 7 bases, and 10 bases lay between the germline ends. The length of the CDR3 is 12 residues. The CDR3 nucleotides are TGTGCCATCAGTCCTGGGCAAAATACGCAGTATTTT. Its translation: CAISPGQNTQYF.

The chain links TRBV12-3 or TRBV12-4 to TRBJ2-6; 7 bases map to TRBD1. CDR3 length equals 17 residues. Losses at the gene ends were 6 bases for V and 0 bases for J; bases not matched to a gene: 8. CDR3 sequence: CASSYRGGGSGANVLTF. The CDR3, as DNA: TGTGCCAGCAGCTACCGAGGGGGCGGCTCTGGGGCCAACGTCCTGACTTTC.

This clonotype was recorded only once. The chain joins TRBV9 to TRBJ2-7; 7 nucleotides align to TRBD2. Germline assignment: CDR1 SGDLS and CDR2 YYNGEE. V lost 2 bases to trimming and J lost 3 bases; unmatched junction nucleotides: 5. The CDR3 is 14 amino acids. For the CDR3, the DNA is TGTGCCAGCAGCGTGGGAGGGACCTACTACGAGCAGTACTTC. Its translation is CASSVGGTYYEQYF. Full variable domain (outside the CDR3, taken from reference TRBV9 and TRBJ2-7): DSGVTQTPKHLITATGQRVTLRCSPRSGDLSVYWYQQSLDQGLQFLIQYYNGEERAKGNILERFSAQQFPDLHSELNLSSLELGDSALYFCASSVGGTYYEQYFGPGTRLTVT.

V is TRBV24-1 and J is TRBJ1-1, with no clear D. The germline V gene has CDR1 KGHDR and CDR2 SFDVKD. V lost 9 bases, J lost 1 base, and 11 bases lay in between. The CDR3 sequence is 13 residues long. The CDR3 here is CATRGAANTEAFF. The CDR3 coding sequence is TGTGCCACCCGGGGAGCGGCGAACACTGAAGCTTTCTTT.

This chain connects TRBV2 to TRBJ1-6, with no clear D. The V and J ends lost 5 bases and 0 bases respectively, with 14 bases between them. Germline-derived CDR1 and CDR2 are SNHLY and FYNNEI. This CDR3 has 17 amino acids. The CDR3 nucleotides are TGTGCCAGCAGTTTCCCTGCGGGAGGCTCCTATAATTCACCCCTCCACTTT. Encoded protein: CASSFPAGGSYNSPLHF. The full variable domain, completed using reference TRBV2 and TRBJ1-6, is EPEVTQTPSHQVTQMGQEVILRCVPISNHLYFYWYRQILGQKVEFLVSFYNNEISEKSEIFDDQFSVERPDGSNFTLKIRSTKLEDSAMYFCASSFPAGGSYNSPLHFGNGTRLTVT.

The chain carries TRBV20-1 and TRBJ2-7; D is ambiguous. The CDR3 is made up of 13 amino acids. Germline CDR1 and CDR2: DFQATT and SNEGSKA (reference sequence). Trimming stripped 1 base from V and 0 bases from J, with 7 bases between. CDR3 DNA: TGCAGTGCTAGAGGGGTAGGCTCCTACGAGCAGTACTTC. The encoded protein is CSARGVGSYEQYF.

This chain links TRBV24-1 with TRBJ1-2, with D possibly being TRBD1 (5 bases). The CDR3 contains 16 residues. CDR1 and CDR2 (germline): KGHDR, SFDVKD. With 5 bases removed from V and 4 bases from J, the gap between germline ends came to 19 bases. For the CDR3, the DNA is TGTGCCACCAGTGCCCAGATCACGGGACGGACCTATGGCTACACCTTC. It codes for CATSAQITGRTYGYTF.

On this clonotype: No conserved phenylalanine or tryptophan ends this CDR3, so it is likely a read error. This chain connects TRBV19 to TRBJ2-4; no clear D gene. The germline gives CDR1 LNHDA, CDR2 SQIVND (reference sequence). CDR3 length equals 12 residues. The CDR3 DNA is TGTGCTAGTAGTATAGATAGGGCAAGGCAGTACCTC. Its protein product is CASSIDRARQYL.